A selection of T cell receptor beta chains follows, all from one sample in a study of blood T cell repertoires in COVID-19. Clones were read by immunoSEQ multiplex PCR, and TCRdb kept only the in-frame ones, dropping some. Among approximately 110,000 clones listed, 85% to 90% were seen once. The material sequenced was peripheral blood. All receptors come from a woman older than 75 with acute or convalescent COVID-19. CDR3s include the opening cysteine and the closing phenylalanine or tryptophan. A D gene is named only where the DNA matches it firmly. Clone sizes are given selectively: once, few, many, or a class where the clone is expanded.

. | TRBJ1-4 | . | TRBV4-1 | TGCGCCAGCAGCCGACAGGCCTATGGGGAAAAACTGTTTTTT | CASSRQAYGEKLFF
. | TRBJ2-7 | . | TRBV4-1 | TGCGCCAGCAGCCATGGGACACCGAAACCCTACGAGCAGTACTTC | CASSHGTPKPYEQYF
. | TRBJ2-7 | few | TRBV4-1 | TGCGCCAGCAAACCCGTGGCAGGTGAAAGAAAGCAGTACTTC | CASKPVAGERKQYF
. | TRBJ2-7 | . | TRBV14 | TGTGCCAGCAGCCACACCGGGTCCCCCGCCTACGAGCAGTACTTC | CASSHTGSPAYEQYF
. | TRBJ1-2 | . | TRBV6-6 | TGTGCCAGCAGCCAGAGAGACTCAGGGAATGGCTACACCTTC | CASSQRDSGNGYTF
TRBD1 | TRBJ2-3 | . | TRBV7-9 | TGTGCCAGCAGCGGCCGGGACAGGGGAGATACGCAGTATTTT | CASSGRDRGDTQYF
TRBD2 | TRBJ2-7 | . | TRBV7-8 | TGTGCCAGCAGCTTCGGTCCTAGCGGGGGGGCTGCCTACGAGCAGTACTTC | CASSFGPSGGAAYEQYF
TRBD1 | TRBJ1-2 | . | TRBV7-2 | TGTGCCAGCAGCCAAGACAGGGTATATGGCTACACCTTC | CASSQDRVYGYTF
. | TRBJ2-3 | . | TRBV27 | TGTGCCACCGTCCCGCGGGGAGGCACAGATACGCAGTATTTT | CATVPRGGTDTQYF
. | TRBJ1-4 | once | TRBV11-2 | TGTGCCAGCAGCTTAGTGATCCAGGCGGGTGAAAAACTGTTTTTT | CASSLVIQAGEKLFF
. | TRBJ1-2 | once | TRBV4-1 | TGCGCCAGCAGCCAAGTCCAGAACTATGGCTACACCTTC | CASSQVQNYGYTF
TRBD2 | TRBJ2-4 | . | TRBV24-1 | TGTGCCACCAGTGATTCTGGGACTAGCAACATGAACATTCAGTACTTC | CATSDSGTSNMNIQYF
TRBD1 | TRBJ1-2 | . | TRBV7-8 | TGTGCCAGCAGCAGAGACAGGGTCCCTGATGGCTACACCTTC | CASSRDRVPDGYTF
. | TRBJ1-2 | . | TRBV18 | TGTGCCAGCTCACCACCGGCAGGGGTAGGCTACACCTTC | CASSPPAGVGYTF
. | TRBJ1-6 | . | TRBV6-2/TRBV6-3 | TGTGCCAGCAGTTACACCGGGAATTCACCCCTCCACTTT | CASSYTGNSPLHF
. | TRBJ1-5 | many | TRBV5-8 | TGTGCCAGCAGCAGGGAGGGGCCCCTGCGGCCCCAGCATTTT | CASSREGPLRPQHF
TRBD1 | TRBJ1-2 | few | TRBV3-1/TRBV3-2 | TGTGCCAGCAGGCGCCCAGGGGGCGGTGGCTACACCTTC | CASRRPGGGGYTF
. | TRBJ1-2 | . | TRBV27 | TGTGCCAGCAGTTTATCTCCCGACAGGAAGTATGGCTACACCTTC | CASSLSPDRKYGYTF
TRBD1 | TRBJ1-6 | . | TRBV28 | TGTGCCAGCAGACCCGGAACAGGGGATAATTCACCCCTCCACTTT | CASRPGTGDNSPLHF
. | TRBJ1-6 | . | TRBV3-1/TRBV3-2 | TGTGCCAGCAGCGGGGCCGGGACACTTCATTCACCCCTCCACTTT | CASSGAGTLHSPLHF
. | TRBJ1-1 | . | TRBV11-2 | TGTGCCAGCAGCTTAGATCAGTGGACTGAAGCTTTCTTT | CASSLDQWTEAFF
TRBD1 | TRBJ2-7 | . | TRBV10-3 | TGTGCCATCAGACAGGGGTCCTACGAGCAGTACTTC | CAIRQGSYEQYF
TRBD1 | TRBJ2-7 | . | TRBV4-1 | TGCGCCAGCGGGTTTCCGGGACAGGGTTTTAACGAGCAGTACTTC | CASGFPGQGFNEQYF
TRBD1 | TRBJ1-2 | . | TRBV19 | TGTGCCAGTAGTCTAAACCGGGACAGGGGCTATGGCTACACCTTC | CASSLNRDRGYGYTF
TRBD1 | TRBJ2-5 | . | TRBV5-1 | TGCGCCAGCAGCGGAGGGACAGGGACAGAGACCCAGTACTTC | CASSGGTGTETQYF
. | TRBJ2-5 | . | TRBV14 | TGTGCCAGCAGCCAAATCAGCCTCGTCCGGGGGACCCAGTACTTC | CASSQISLVRGTQYF
. | TRBJ1-4 | . | TRBV19 | TGTGCCAGTAGTAACATCCTTACAGGGATTTTCCGAAGTGAAAAACTGTTTTTT | CASSNILTGIFRSEKLFF
. | TRBJ1-2 | . | TRBV27 | TGTGCCAGCAGTTTTACAGGGATCCCCTATGGCTACACCTTC | CASSFTGIPYGYTF
TRBD1 | TRBJ1-5 | . | TRBV28 | TGTGCCAGCAGTCGACCAGGGGGAGAGCAGCCCCAGCATTTT | CASSRPGGEQPQHF